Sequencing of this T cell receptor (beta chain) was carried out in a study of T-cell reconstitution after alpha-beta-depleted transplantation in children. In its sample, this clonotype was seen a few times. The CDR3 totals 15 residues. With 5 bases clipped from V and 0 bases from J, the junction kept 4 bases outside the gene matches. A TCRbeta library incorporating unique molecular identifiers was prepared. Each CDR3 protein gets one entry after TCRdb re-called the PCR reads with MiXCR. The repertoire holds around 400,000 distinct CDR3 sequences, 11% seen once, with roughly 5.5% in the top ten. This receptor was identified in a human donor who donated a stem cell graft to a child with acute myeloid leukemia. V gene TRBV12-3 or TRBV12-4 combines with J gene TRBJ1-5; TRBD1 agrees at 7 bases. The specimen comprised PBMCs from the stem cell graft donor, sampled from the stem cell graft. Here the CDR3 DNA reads TGTGCCAGCAGTGCAGGGGGGAATAGCAATCAGCCCCAGCATTTT. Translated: CASSAGGNSNQPQHF.